This T cell receptor beta chain was recovered during a study of early T cells in non-severe SARS-CoV-2 infection. The wider study: The study sequenced bulk RNA from unsorted whole blood, with chains unpaired.

Study-wide results and caveats: The VDJdb matching leaned toward anti-spike CD8 responses and overlooked private and CD4 specificities.

The V end lost 6 bases, the J end lost 8 bases, and 14 bases lay between the germline ends. The CDR3 covers 12 residues. CDR1 and CDR2 (germline): DFQATT, SNEGSKA (reference sequence). On this clonotype itself: Its antigen is unknown.

Researchers tagged individual cDNA molecules with unique molecular identifiers. From the 5' RACE reads, TCRdb called clonotypes with MiXCR, one entry per CDR3 protein. The table lists about 79,000 distinct CDR3 sequences, less than 15% of them singletons. Sequencing was performed on whole blood. This receptor was obtained from an adult who was a healthcare worker with PCR-confirmed SARS-CoV-2 infection or an uninfected control (not recorded which). The rearrangement uses TRBV20-1 and TRBJ2-1, with D hard to call. In DNA, the CDR3 is TGCAGTGCCTTGGCCCTCCCATATGAGCAGTTCTTC. The encoded protein is CSALALPYEQFF.